The clone carrying this TCR beta chain came up once. What it binds is not known. These data come from a study of lymphopenia after photon versus proton radiotherapy. General observations from the study: Photon-treated patients lost naive T cells and TCR diversity; proton-treated stayed stable.

Some clones are missing from TCRdb's copy, which holds only in-frame ones; the method was immunoSEQ multiplex PCR. The sample has tens of thousands of clones, over 70% seen once; the top ten hold over 1.2%. The germline V gene has CDR1 MGHRA and CDR2 YSYEKL. CDR3 size: 15 residues. V dropped 1 base and J dropped 3 bases, with 9 bases sitting between them. Sequenced material: peripheral blood, taken from a patient treated with proton-based radiotherapy. V is TRBV4-1 and J is TRBJ1-4; tentatively, D is TRBD1 (5 bases). The TCR sequence derives from a man in his sixties with pancreatic cancer. CDR3 nucleotides: TGCGCCAGCAGCCAAGGACAGCGGTCTAATGAAAAACTGTTTTTT. It codes for CASSQGQRSNEKLFF.